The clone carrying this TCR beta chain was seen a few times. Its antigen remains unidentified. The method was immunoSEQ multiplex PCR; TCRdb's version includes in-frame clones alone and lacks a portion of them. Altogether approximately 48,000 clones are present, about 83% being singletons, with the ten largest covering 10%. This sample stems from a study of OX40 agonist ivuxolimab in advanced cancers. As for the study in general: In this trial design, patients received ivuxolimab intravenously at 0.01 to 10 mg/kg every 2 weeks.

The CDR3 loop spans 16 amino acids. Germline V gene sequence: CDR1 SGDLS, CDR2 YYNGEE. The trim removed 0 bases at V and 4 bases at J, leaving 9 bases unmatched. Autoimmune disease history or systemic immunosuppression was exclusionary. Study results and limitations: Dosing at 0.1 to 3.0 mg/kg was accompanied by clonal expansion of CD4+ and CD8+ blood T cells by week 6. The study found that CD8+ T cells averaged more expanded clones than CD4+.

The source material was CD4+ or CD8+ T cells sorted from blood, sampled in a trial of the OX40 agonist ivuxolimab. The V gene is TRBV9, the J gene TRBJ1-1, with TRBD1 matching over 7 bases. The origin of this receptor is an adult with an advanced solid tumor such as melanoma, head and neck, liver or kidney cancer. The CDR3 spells CASSVAQGVSFTEAFF. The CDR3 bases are TGTGCCAGCAGCGTAGCGCAGGGGGTCAGCTTCACTGAAGCTTTCTTT. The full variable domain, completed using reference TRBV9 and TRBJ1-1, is DSGVTQTPKHLITATGQRVTLRCSPRSGDLSVYWYQQSLDQGLQFLIQYYNGEERAKGNILERFSAQQFPDLHSELNLSSLELGDSALYFCASSVAQGVSFTEAFFGQGTRLTVV.